A single sample is the source of the 32 T cell receptor beta chains below, sequenced in a study of blood T cell repertoires in COVID-19. The assay was immunoSEQ multiplex PCR, and TCRdb's table has in-frame clones only and misses some. The sample holds about 200,000 clones, 90% seen once. Specimen: peripheral blood. These receptors originate from a man aged 50 or older with acute or convalescent COVID-19.

This chain links TRBV27 with TRBJ2-5; D perhaps matches TRBD1 (7 bases). The germline V gene encodes CDR1 MNHEY and CDR2 SMNVEV (reference sequence). The CDR3 contains 14 residues. V was clipped by 2 bases and J by 5 bases, with 12 bases between them. The CDR3 coding sequence is TGTGCCAGCAGTTTACAGGGGGGCGGGGAGACCCAGTACTTC. Protein sequence: CASSLQGGGETQYF.

The chain joins TRBV2 to TRBJ1-4, with 8 positions matching TRBD1. The germline V gene has CDR1 SNHLY and CDR2 FYNNEI. The CDR3 is 15 residues long. J gave up 2 bases and V 6 bases, and 5 bases lay outside the gene matches. The CDR3 here is CASRMTGVTNEKLFF. CDR3 DNA sequence: TGTGCCAGCAGAATGACAGGGGTGACTAATGAAAAACTGTTTTTT.

This clone was recorded once. This sequence joins TRBV7-2 and TRBJ2-7, with 9 bases fitting TRBD1. Unmatched junction bases numbered 8, after V lost 2 bases and J lost 9 bases. The CDR3 contains 14 residues. Germline V gene sequence: CDR1 SGHTA, CDR2 FQGNSA. CDR3 amino acids: CASSLWGTGNGQYF. In DNA, the CDR3 is TGTGCCAGCAGCTTATGGGGGACAGGGAACGGGCAGTACTTC.

The rearrangement joins TRBV5-6 to TRBJ1-3, with 7 bases lining up with TRBD1. Unmatched junction bases numbered 15, after V lost 4 bases and J lost 8 bases. CDR1 is SGHDT and CDR2 is YYEEEE in the germline V gene. The CDR3 consists of 16 residues. CDR3 in DNA: TGTGCCAGCAGCAACAAGAGGACAGGACTCGCAGACACCATATATTTT. Residues: CASSNKRTGLADTIYF.

V gene TRBV5-5 combines with J gene TRBJ2-7, with TRBD1 as a possible D gene (5 bases). V was shortened by 1 base and J by 3 bases, with 11 bases between the two germline ends. This CDR3 is 14 amino acids long. Germline CDR1 and CDR2: SGHKS and YYEKEE (reference sequence). The CDR3 DNA reads TGTGCCAGCAGCTTGTCGGCAGGGAACTACGAGCAGTACGTC. The encoded protein is CASSLSAGNYEQYV.

This chain joins TRBV28 and TRBJ2-7; D is perhaps TRBD1 (6 bases). Germline V gene lookup returns CDR1 MDHEN and CDR2 SYDVKM. CDR3 size: 15 residues. Trimming took off 4 bases at V and 4 bases at J, with 17 bases between the two ends. The CDR3 is CASSSRWAGDYEQYF. For the CDR3, the DNA is TGTGCCAGCAGTTCACGGTGGGCAGGGGATTACGAGCAGTACTTC. Drawing the rest from reference TRBV28 and TRBJ2-7, the complete variable domain is DVKVTQSSRYLVKRTGEKVFLECVQDMDHENMFWYRQDPGLGLRLIYFSYDVKMKEKGDIPEGYSVSREKKERFSLILESASTNQTSMYLCASSSRWAGDYEQYFGPGTRLTVT.

The chain combines TRBV2 with TRBJ1-6; TRBD1 might be the D (5 bases). Looked up from germline, CDR1 is SNHLY and CDR2 is FYNNEI. This CDR3 is built from 14 residues. Trimming removed 3 bases at V and 12 bases at J, with 15 bases between. CDR3 nucleotides: TGTGCCAGCAGTGACTCGGGCAGGGAAGAACCCCTCCACTTT. It encodes CASSDSGREEPLHF.

This clone was observed a single time. The chain uses TRBV18 and TRBJ2-3; 14 bases match TRBD2. The ends lost 3 bases at V and 2 bases at J; junction bases unmatched: 4. CDR1 is KGHSH, CDR2 LQKENI, per germline. The CDR3 covers 17 residues. The chain's CDR3 is CASSPGLAGGSTDTQYF. DNA for the CDR3: TGTGCCAGCTCACCCGGACTAGCGGGGGGCTCCACAGATACGCAGTATTTT.

Here the CDR3 reads CASSLPTGAGGSNQPQHF. CDR3 nucleotides: TGTGCCAGCAGTTTACCGACAGGGGCTGGGGGAAGCAATCAGCCCCAGCATTTT. The gene calls are TRBV28 and TRBJ1-5; 8 bases are shared with TRBD1. CDR1 MDHEN and CDR2 SYDVKM come from the germline V gene. The CDR3 contains 18 residues. V was pared by 2 bases and J by 1 base, with 10 bases of the junction left unmatched. The full variable domain, rest sourced from reference TRBV28 and TRBJ1-5, is DVKVTQSSRYLVKRTGEKVFLECVQDMDHENMFWYRQDPGLGLRLIYFSYDVKMKEKGDIPEGYSVSREKKERFSLILESASTNQTSMYLCASSLPTGAGGSNQPQHFGDGTRLSIL.

The V and J genes are TRBV4-3 and TRBJ2-4; 13 nucleotides agree with TRBD2. The germline V gene has CDR1 LGHNA and CDR2 YSLEER. Trimming removed 0 bases from V and 8 bases from J; junction bases left unmatched: 7. CDR3 length: 17 residues. The CDR3 loop reads CASSQEFRLAGGYIQYF. CDR3 nucleotides: TGCGCCAGCAGCCAAGAGTTTCGACTAGCGGGGGGTTACATTCAGTACTTC.

V is TRBV7-3 and J is TRBJ2-2; D is possibly TRBD1 (5 bases). This CDR3 spans 17 amino acids. V was shortened by 0 bases and J by 1 base, with 12 bases between the two germline ends. The V gene's germline CDR1 is SGHTA and CDR2 FQGTGA. CDR3 sequence: CASSLTGDRVNTGELFF. In DNA form, the CDR3 reads TGTGCCAGCAGCTTAACGGGCGACAGAGTGAACACCGGGGAGCTGTTTTTT.

This rearrangement joins TRBV11-2 to TRBJ2-7, with TRBD2 as a possible D gene (5 bases). Per germline, CDR1 SGHAT and CDR2 FQNNGV. The CDR3 covers 16 residues. Trimming left V 0 bases short and J 3 bases short, with 15 bases between. The CDR3 DNA is TGTGCCAGCAGCTTAGATGTTAGTCCGGGGATCTACGAGCAGTACTTC. It is translated as CASSLDVSPGIYEQYF.

V gene TRBV7-2 combines with J gene TRBJ2-3, with 10 bases fitting TRBD1. The CDR3 contains 14 residues. V dropped 6 bases and J dropped 4; count of bases not matched to a gene: 4. Germline loops: CDR1 SGHTA, CDR2 FQGNSA. The CDR3 protein is CASRSTGGPDTQYF. CDR3 coding DNA: TGTGCCAGCAGGTCGACAGGGGGCCCAGATACGCAGTATTTT.

The rearrangement joins TRBV11-2 to TRBJ1-2; a weak D match, TRBD1 (6 bases). V was pared by 3 bases and J by 2 bases, with 7 bases between. The length of the CDR3 is 13 residues. Germline V gene sequence: CDR1 SGHAT, CDR2 FQNNGV. CDR3 coding DNA: TGTGCCAGCAGCTTCGGGACAAACTATGGCTACACCTTC. It specifies CASSFGTNYGYTF.

The chain carries TRBV10-3 and TRBJ2-1; 7 bases line up with TRBD1. The CDR3 sequence is 13 residues long. The V segment lost 7 bases and the J segment 8 bases; nucleotides outside the gene matches: 8. Per the germline V gene, CDR1 is ENHRY and CDR2 is SYGVKD. DNA for the CDR3: TGTGCCATCACCCCGGACAGGACCGATGAGCAGTTCTTC. This sequence encodes CAITPDRTDEQFF.

J is TRBJ1-1 and V is TRBV12-3 or TRBV12-4; D ambiguous. The CDR3 has 13 residues. The V end was cut by 5 bases, the J end by 1 base, with 8 bases between. The CDR3 region is CASSPTWNTEAFF. The DNA of the CDR3 is TGTGCCAGCAGTCCCACATGGAACACTGAAGCTTTCTTT.

The chain joins TRBV28 to TRBJ1-4; the D gene is possibly TRBD1 (6 bases). Germline CDR1 MDHEN, CDR2 SYDVKM. With 3 bases removed from V and 8 bases from J, the gap between germline ends came to 19 bases. The CDR3 sequence is 16 residues long. The CDR3 reads CASSLAGEDSFEKLFF. The CDR3 nucleotides are TGTGCCAGCAGTTTGGCGGGAGAGGACAGTTTCGAAAAACTGTTTTTT.

The V gene is TRBV6-5, the J gene TRBJ1-6; 8 nucleotides align to TRBD1. The CDR3 runs to 15 residues. Germline V gives CDR1 MNHEY, CDR2 SVGAGI. The J segment lost 7 bases and the V segment lost 0 bases, leaving 2 bases of the junction unmatched. In DNA form, the CDR3 reads TGTGCCAGCAGTTACTCGACAGGGGCCAATTCACCCCTCCACTTT. It codes for CASSYSTGANSPLHF.

The V call is TRBV5-4, the J call TRBJ1-6; 7 nucleotides line up with TRBD1. V was pared by 0 bases and J by 6 bases, with 3 bases of the junction left unmatched. This CDR3 spans 15 amino acids. Germline V gene data show CDR1 as SGHNT and CDR2 as YYREEE (reference sequence). The CDR3 sequence is CASSLERGLNSPLHF. CDR3 nucleotides: TGTGCCAGCAGCTTGGAGAGGGGGCTTAATTCACCCCTCCACTTT.

The CDR3 reads CASSLSLNTEAFF. CDR3 coding DNA: TGTGCCAGCAGCCTCAGTTTAAACACTGAAGCTTTCTTT. The chain has TRBV6-6 and TRBJ1-1; D gene uncertain. V lost 6 bases and J lost 2, with 10 bases in between. The CDR3 length is 13 residues. Per the germline V gene, CDR1 is MNHNY and CDR2 is SVGAGI (reference sequence).

The V gene is TRBV7-8, the J gene TRBJ2-5; the D is unclear. This CDR3 is built from 14 residues. Germline-derived CDR1 and CDR2 are SGHVS and FQNEAQ. Between the trimmed V and J ends, which lost 1 base and 5 bases, there was a span of 11 bases. The CDR3 protein is CASSLDLAGETQYF. CDR3 coding DNA: TGTGCCAGCAGCTTAGATCTTGCAGGCGAGACCCAGTACTTC.

The chain uses TRBV27 and TRBJ1-2; 9 bases are a match to TRBD1. V lost 1 base to trimming and J lost 7 bases; unmatched junction nucleotides: 7. Germline-derived CDR1 and CDR2 are MNHEY and SMNVEV (reference sequence). The CDR3 has 15 amino acids. The CDR3 protein is CASSLLGQGPGGYTF. CDR3 DNA: TGTGCCAGCAGTTTATTGGGACAGGGTCCTGGTGGCTACACCTTC.

This clone was counted between two and nine times. The chain has TRBV23-1 and TRBJ2-3; 9 bases align to TRBD1. TRBV23-1 falls under the ORF class, with uncertain function. The CDR3 is 16 residues long. Trimming cost V 3 bases and J 5 bases; bases outside gene matches: 9. CDR3: CASSHLNRGREDTQYF. The CDR3 DNA reads as TGCGCCAGCAGTCACTTGAACAGGGGGCGCGAAGATACGCAGTATTTT.

The chain joins TRBV5-1 to TRBJ2-1; 9 nucleotides agree with TRBD2. CDR1 and CDR2 (germline): SGHRS, YFSETQ. The CDR3 extends over 16 amino acids. The ends lost 3 bases at V and 2 bases at J; junction bases unmatched: 6. The DNA for the CDR3 is TGCGCCAGCAGCTACGACGAGCGGGGGGCCTACAATGAGCAGTTCTTC. It yields the protein CASSYDERGAYNEQFF.

J is TRBJ2-6 and V is TRBV19, with D unclear. V lost 4 bases and J 0 bases, leaving 10 bases between the germline ends. The CDR3 covers 16 residues. CDR1 is LNHDA, CDR2 SQIVND, per germline (reference sequence). As DNA, the CDR3 is TGTGCCAGTAGTACAAAACAGATCTCTGGGGCCAACGTCCTGACTTTC. It specifies CASSTKQISGANVLTF.

The J gene is TRBJ2-7, the V gene TRBV2; the D gene is possibly TRBD2 (5 bases). V dropped 7 bases and J dropped 7 bases, with 23 bases sitting between them. The germline gives CDR1 SNHLY, CDR2 FYNNEI. There are 15 residues in the CDR3. This CDR3 is CASIEARGGRLEQYV. The CDR3 nucleotides are TGTGCCAGCATCGAGGCCCGGGGTGGCCGACTTGAGCAGTACGTC.

With regard to this clone: Relative to the germline gene, one junction end is altered; a read error may explain this. The chain joins TRBV6-4 to TRBJ2-3, with 9 bases identical to TRBD2. Germline CDR1 MRHNA, CDR2 SNTAGT. The CDR3 sequence is 14 residues long. This CDR3 is CASCDGGGGDTQYF. CDR3 DNA sequence: TGTGCCAGCTGTGACGGCGGGGGGGGAGATACGCAGTATTTT.

The chain carries TRBV9 and TRBJ2-2, with TRBD2 as a possible D gene (5 bases). Trimming pared 2 bases from V and 5 bases from J, leaving 7 bases between. This CDR3 is 13 amino acids long. Germline assignment: CDR1 SGDLS and CDR2 YYNGEE. CDR3 sequence reads: CASSVRTTGELFF. The CDR3 DNA follows: TGTGCCAGCAGCGTGAGGACTACCGGGGAGCTGTTTTTT.

A remark on this clone: The same CDR3 can be traced to other DNA sequences in this sample. This rearrangement joins TRBV19 to TRBJ1-5; 11 nucleotides align to TRBD1. Per germline, CDR1 LNHDA and CDR2 SQIVND (reference sequence). V trimming: 3 bases; J trimming: 6 bases; junction bases outside the gene matches: 4. The CDR3 sequence is 15 residues long. The CDR3 DNA reads as TGTGCCAGTAGTATGGGACAGGGGGTTGGTCAGCCCCAGCATTTT. Protein sequence: CASSMGQGVGQPQHF. The complete variable domain, with remaining parts taken from reference TRBV19 and TRBJ1-5, reads DGGITQSPKYLFRKEGQNVTLSCEQNLNHDAMYWYRQDPGQGLRLIYYSQIVNDFQKGDIAEGYSVSREKKESFPLTVTSAQKNPTAFYLCASSMGQGVGQPQHFGDGTRLSIL.

The rearrangement uses TRBV28 and TRBJ2-7; 11 bases are shared with TRBD1. The V and J ends lost 6 bases and 3 bases, in that order; junction bases with no gene match: 7. Germline loops: CDR1 MDHEN, CDR2 SYDVKM. This CDR3 comprises 15 residues. DNA of the CDR3: TGTGCCAGCAGCCGCGGGACAGGGGGAGGCTACGAGCAGTACTTC. Translated, it gives CASSRGTGGGYEQYF.

The table lists this clone with a few counts. The rearrangement links TRBV6-5 to TRBJ2-3, with D possibly matching TRBD2 (5 bases). Germline CDR1 and CDR2: MNHEY and SVGAGI. This CDR3 is 15 amino acids long. The V end lost 0 bases, the J end lost 7 bases, and 14 bases lay between the germline ends. As DNA, the CDR3 is TGTGCCAGCAGTTACTCGAGTGGGAGTTCGAATACGCAGTATTTT. Amino acid sequence: CASSYSSGSSNTQYF.

The chain employs TRBV11-3 and TRBJ1-1, with 8 bases aligning to TRBD1. The CDR3 has 15 residues. The germline V gene has CDR1 SGHNT and CDR2 YENEEA. Trimming removed 5 bases from V and 1 base from J; junction bases left unmatched: 6. For the CDR3, the DNA is TGTGCCAGCAGCCCCGGACAGGGAGGGAACACTGAAGCTTTCTTT. Protein sequence: CASSPGQGGNTEAFF.